These T cell receptor beta chains were read from a single sample in a study of cytomegalovirus exposure and HLA in healthy donors. Here immunoSEQ multiplex PCR was the method, and the copy in TCRdb shows in-frame clones only, minus some. Of approximately 170,000 clones in the sample, around 78% were seen once. Input material: PBMCs. These TCRs come from a female donor in good health and CMV-seronegative. CDR3s include the opening cysteine and the closing phenylalanine or tryptophan.

v_gene | CDR3aa
TRBV6-6 | CASSITDTQYF
TRBV7-2 | CASSPQGDQPQHF
TRBV30 | CAWSVYSLYEQYF
TRBV28 | CASTPTSGRDEQYF
TRBV4-3 | CASSPGHGSEQFF
TRBV7-9 | CASSIGTSGSRSYEQYF
TRBV5-1 | CASSLIQGGGEQFF
TRBV9 | CASNRDTDTQYF
TRBV6-4 | CASAQGPNYGYTF
TRBV6-6 | CAGRQGPPDTQYF
TRBV7-2 | CANTPRQGVAFF
TRBV7-9 | CASSATGGGETQYF
TRBV18 | CASSFSGNQNTEAFF
TRBV28 | CASSSSGSILEQFF
TRBV27 | CASSSGNSPLHF
TRBV18 | CASSPPGFKGAGEPYEQYF
TRBV6-4 | CASRGQGRNTEAFF
TRBV7-8 | CASSQDRDNQPQHF
TRBV6-9 | CASSAGAVANTGELFF
TRBV18 | CASSAGGEEQYF
TRBV18 | CASSPSSPSYNEQFF
TRBV7-9 | CSSSIQTGRLAKNIQYF
TRBV4-3 | CASSQERLPYEKLFF
TRBV29-1 | CSVVVTYEQYF
TRBV28 | CASSRGRPGANVLTF
TRBV30 | CAWSAGAGEAFF
TRBV7-3 | CASSLLRVNTEAFF
TRBV27 | CASSFDPRSGGEKLFF
TRBV9 | CASKGDGPYGYTF
TRBV7-8 | CASSLGLSPGYTF
TRBV9 | CASSVGVSTARTDNTEAFF
TRBV7-9 | CASSLVRGFTEAFF
TRBV7-9 | CASTQGALIYNEQFF
TRBV4-3 | CASSQDRTGGPYEQYF
TRBV2 | CASSEGGYGYTF
TRBV21-1 | CASSNGPGTGASEQYF
TRBV18 | CASSPGSANYGYTF
TRBV6-1 | CASIVSSNTGELFF
TRBV19 | CASTPRGTGTYEQYF
TRBV6-6 | CASSYDRGNEQYF
TRBV21-1 | CASSDRGLTGELFF
TRBV7-8 | CASSSLLSGGIQETQYF
TRBV4-3 | CASSQGSGSYGYTF
TRBV28 | CASSTGQGAPYGYTF
TRBV5-1 | CASSLGGLGVSETQYF
TRBV15 | CATSRGGTDTQYF
TRBV6-1 | CASSAGGYEKLFF
TRBV7-6 | CASSLAMAGGSGELFF
TRBV28 | CASSFAGGWYEQYF
TRBV5-6 | CATKGSGANGLTF
TRBV6-5 | CASSPDRIGEKLFF
TRBV28 | CASSSTGQGSGANGLTF
TRBV19 | CASPGTGTGDTMNTEAFF
TRBV10-3 | CAISDYLRDTQYF
TRBV7-3 | CASSSTGYGEQYF